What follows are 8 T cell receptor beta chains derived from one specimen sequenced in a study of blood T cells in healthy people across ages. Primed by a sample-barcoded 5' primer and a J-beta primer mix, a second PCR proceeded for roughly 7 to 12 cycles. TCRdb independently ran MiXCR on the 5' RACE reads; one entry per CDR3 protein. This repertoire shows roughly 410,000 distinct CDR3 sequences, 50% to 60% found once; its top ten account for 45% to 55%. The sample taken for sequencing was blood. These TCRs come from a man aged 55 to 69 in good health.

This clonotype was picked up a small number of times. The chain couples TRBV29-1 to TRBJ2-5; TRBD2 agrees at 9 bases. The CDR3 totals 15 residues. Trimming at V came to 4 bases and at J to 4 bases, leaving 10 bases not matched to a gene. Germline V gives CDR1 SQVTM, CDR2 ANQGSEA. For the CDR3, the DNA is TGCAGCGTTGCTAGGTTAGCGGGAGTAGGAGAGACCCAGTACTTC. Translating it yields CSVARLAGVGETQYF. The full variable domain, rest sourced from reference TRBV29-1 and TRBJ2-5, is SAVISQKPSRDICQRGTSLTIQCQVDSQVTMMFWYRQQPGQSLTLIATANQGSEATYESGFVIDKFPISRPNLTFSTLTVSNMSPEDSSIYLCSVARLAGVGETQYFGPGTRLLVL.

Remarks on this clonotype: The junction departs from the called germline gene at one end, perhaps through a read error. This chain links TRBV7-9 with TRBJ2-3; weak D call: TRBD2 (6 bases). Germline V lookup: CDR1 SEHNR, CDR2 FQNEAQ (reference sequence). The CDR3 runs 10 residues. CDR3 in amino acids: CASSTSRGVF. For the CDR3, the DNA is TGTGCCAGCAGCACTAGCCGCGGGGTTTTT.

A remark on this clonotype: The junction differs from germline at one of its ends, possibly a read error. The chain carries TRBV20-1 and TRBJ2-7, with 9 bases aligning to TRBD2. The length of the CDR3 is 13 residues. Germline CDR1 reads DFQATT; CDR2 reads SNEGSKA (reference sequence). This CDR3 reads CSASGISSDEQYF. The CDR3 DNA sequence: TGCAGCGCTAGCGGGATCAGCTCCGACGAGCAGTACTTC.

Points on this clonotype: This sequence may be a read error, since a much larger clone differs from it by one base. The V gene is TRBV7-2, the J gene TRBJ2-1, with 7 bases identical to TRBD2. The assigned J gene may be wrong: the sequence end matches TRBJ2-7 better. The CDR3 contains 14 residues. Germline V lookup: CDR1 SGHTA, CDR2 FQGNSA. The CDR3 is CASSYPSGYNEQYF. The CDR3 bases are TGTGCCAGCAGCTATCCTAGCGGATACAATGAGCAGTACTTC.

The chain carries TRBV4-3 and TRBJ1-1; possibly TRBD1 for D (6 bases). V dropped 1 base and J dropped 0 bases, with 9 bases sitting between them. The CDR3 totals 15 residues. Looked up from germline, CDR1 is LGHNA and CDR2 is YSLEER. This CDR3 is CASSQGQAMNTEAFF. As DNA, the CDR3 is TGCGCCAGCAGCCAAGGACAGGCCATGAACACTGAAGCTTTCTTT.

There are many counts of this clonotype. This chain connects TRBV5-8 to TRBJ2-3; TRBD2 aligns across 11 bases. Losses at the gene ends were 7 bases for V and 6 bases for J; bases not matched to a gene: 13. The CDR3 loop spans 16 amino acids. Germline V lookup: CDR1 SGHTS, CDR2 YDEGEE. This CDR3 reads CASPTWATSGSDTQYF. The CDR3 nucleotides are TGTGCCAGCCCCACGTGGGCAACTAGCGGGAGTGATACGCAGTATTTT. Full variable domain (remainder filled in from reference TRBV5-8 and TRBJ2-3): EAGVTQSPTHLIKTRGQQATLRCSPISGHTSVYWYQQALGLGLQFLLWYDEGEERNRGNFPPRFSGRQFPNYSSELNVNALELEDSALYLCASPTWATSGSDTQYFGPGTRLTVL.

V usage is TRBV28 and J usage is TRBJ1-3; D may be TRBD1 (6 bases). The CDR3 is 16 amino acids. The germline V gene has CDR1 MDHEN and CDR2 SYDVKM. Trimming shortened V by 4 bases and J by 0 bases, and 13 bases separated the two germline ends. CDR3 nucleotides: TGTGCCAGCAGTTCACAAGGGGGATCCTCTGGAAACACCATATATTTT. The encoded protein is CASSSQGGSSGNTIYF. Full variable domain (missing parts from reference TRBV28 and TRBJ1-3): DVKVTQSSRYLVKRTGEKVFLECVQDMDHENMFWYRQDPGLGLRLIYFSYDVKMKEKGDIPEGYSVSREKKERFSLILESASTNQTSMYLCASSSQGGSSGNTIYFGEGSWLTVV.

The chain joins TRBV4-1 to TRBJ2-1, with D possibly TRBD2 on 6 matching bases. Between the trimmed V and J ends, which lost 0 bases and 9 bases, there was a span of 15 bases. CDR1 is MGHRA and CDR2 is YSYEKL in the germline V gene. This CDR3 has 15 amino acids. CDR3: CASSQEGGRTGEQFF. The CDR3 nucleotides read TGCGCCAGCAGCCAAGAAGGAGGGCGGACCGGTGAGCAGTTCTTC.